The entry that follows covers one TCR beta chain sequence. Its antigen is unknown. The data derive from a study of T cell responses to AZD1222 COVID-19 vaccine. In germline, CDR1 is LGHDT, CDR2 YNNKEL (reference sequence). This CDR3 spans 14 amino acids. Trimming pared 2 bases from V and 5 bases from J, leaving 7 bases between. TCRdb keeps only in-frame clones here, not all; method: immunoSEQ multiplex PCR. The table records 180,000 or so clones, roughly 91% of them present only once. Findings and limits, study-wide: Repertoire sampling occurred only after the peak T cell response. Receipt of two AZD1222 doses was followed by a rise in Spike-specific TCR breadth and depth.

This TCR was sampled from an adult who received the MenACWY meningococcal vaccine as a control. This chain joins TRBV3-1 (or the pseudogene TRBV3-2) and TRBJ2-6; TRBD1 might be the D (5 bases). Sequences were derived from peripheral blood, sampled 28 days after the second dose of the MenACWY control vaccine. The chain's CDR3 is CASSQQGRANVLTF. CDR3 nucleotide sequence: TGTGCCAGCAGCCAACAGGGTAGGGCCAACGTCCTGACTTTC.